Listed here is a single T cell receptor beta chain. This sample is part of a study of blood T cell repertoires in COVID-19. About the research overall: Acute and convalescent COVID-19 samples came from the United States, Italy and Spain. Sample material is recorded as cDNA or gDNA derived from T cells, B-cell-depleted T cells, or PBMCs.

Per the original data handling: From reference gene primer amplification, estimates of nucleated cell counts were derived. Sequenced by immunoSEQ multiplex PCR; TCRdb stores in-frame clones only, minus some. V, J and clone size are taken as reported in that table, and D and trimming were inferred from the DNA itself. The table records 90,000 to 150,000 clones, roughly 83% of them present only once. The length of the CDR3 is 12 residues. Per the germline V gene, CDR1 is SGHTS and CDR2 is YDEGEE. The V end lost 6 bases, the J end lost 2 bases, and 9 bases lay between the germline ends. The clonotype was recovered from a woman older than 75 with acute or convalescent COVID-19. The sample consisted of peripheral blood. This rearrangement joins TRBV5-8 to TRBJ2-7; D is undetermined. CDR3 DNA: TGTGCCAGCACAGGCCAACCCTACGAGCAGTACTTC. Protein sequence: CASTGQPYEQYF.